This entry lists 19 T cell receptor beta chains sequenced from one sample in a study of T-cell reconstitution after alpha-beta-depleted transplantation in children. General study findings and limits: Diversity and T-cell counts at one year after transplant derived mostly from new T cells.

Antigens of these TCRs are unknown. Preparation of the TCRbeta library involved a method that used unique molecular identifiers. From the PCR reads, TCRdb called clonotypes with MiXCR, one entry per CDR3 protein. The table includes 330,000 or so distinct CDR3 sequences, about 7.3% detected once. This specimen consisted of peripheral blood, obtained 360 days after TCRalphabeta/CD19-depleted stem cell transplant. Receptor source: a female patient aged 2-9 years who had a stem cell transplant for Fanconi anemia, so the T cells may come from the graft donor.

This clonotype was seen repeatedly, ten times or more. The chain employs TRBV29-1 and TRBJ2-5; the match to TRBD2 covers 10 bases. V shed 4 bases, J shed 3 bases, and the junction held 2 bases outside the gene matches. Germline V gene sequence: CDR1 SQVTM, CDR2 ANQGSEA. CDR3 length equals 13 residues. The CDR3 coding sequence is TGCAGCGTTGGGACTAGCGGAGAAGAGACCCAGTACTTC. Its protein product is CSVGTSGEETQYF. Based on the CDR3 plus reference TRBV29-1 and TRBJ2-5, the full variable domain is SAVISQKPSRDICQRGTSLTIQCQVDSQVTMMFWYRQQPGQSLTLIATANQGSEATYESGFVIDKFPISRPNLTFSTLTVSNMSPEDSSIYLCSVGTSGEETQYFGPGTRLLVL.

This clonotype was detected ten times or more. The V call is TRBV20-1, the J call TRBJ2-1; 8 bases map to TRBD2. There are 15 residues in the CDR3. J lost 1 base, V lost 6 bases, and 8 bases had no gene match. Germline CDR1 is DFQATT and CDR2 is SNEGSKA (reference sequence). CDR3 nucleotide sequence: TGCAGTGCGACCACGGGGGGGCCTTCCTACAATGAGCAGTTCTTC. Translation gives CSATTGGPSYNEQFF.

This clonotype was seen more than once but under ten times. V is TRBV4-3 and J is TRBJ2-5; 9 bases are shared with TRBD2. Losses at the gene ends were 4 bases for V and 4 bases for J; bases not matched to a gene: 7. Germline CDR1 is LGHNA and CDR2 is YSLEER. CDR3 length: 15 amino acids. The CDR3 region is CASSRLAVVGETQYF. CDR3 bases: TGCGCCAGCAGCCGACTAGCGGTGGTCGGAGAGACCCAGTACTTC.

A few counts support this clonotype. The V call is TRBV5-5, the J call TRBJ2-5, with D possibly matching TRBD1 (6 bases). V gave up 1 base and J gave up 4 bases, with 11 bases separating them. The CDR3 is 14 residues long. The V gene's germline CDR1 is SGHKS and CDR2 YYEKEE (reference sequence). The CDR3 here is CASSLWAGVETQYF. The CDR3 DNA is TGTGCCAGCAGCTTGTGGGCAGGGGTAGAGACCCAGTACTTC. The variable domain in full, completed from reference TRBV5-5 and TRBJ2-5, reads DAGVTQSPTHLIKTRGQQVTLRCSPISGHKSVSWYQQVLGQGPQFIFQYYEKEERGRGNFPDRFSARQFPNYSSELNVNALLLGDSALYLCASSLWAGVETQYFGPGTRLLVL.

This clonotype was seen repeatedly, ten times or more. The chain is built from TRBV9 and TRBJ1-1; D not resolved. Germline CDR1 SGDLS, CDR2 YYNGEE. The CDR3 runs 13 residues. V lost 4 bases, J lost 1 base, and 8 bases lay in between. In nucleotides, the CDR3 is TGTGCCAGCAGCCGCGATCCGAACACTGAAGCTTTCTTT. Translation: CASSRDPNTEAFF.

This clonotype was seen many times. The chain employs TRBV12-3 or TRBV12-4 and TRBJ2-7; D is perhaps TRBD1 (6 bases). With 5 bases removed from V and 6 bases from J, the gap between germline ends came to 14 bases. The CDR3 contains 13 residues. CDR3 DNA: TGTGCCAGCAGTCTCCACAGGGATGGCGAGCAGTACGTC. Its translation: CASSLHRDGEQYV.

V gene TRBV3-1 combines with J gene TRBJ2-7; D is unclear. V lost 8 bases and J lost 6, with 17 bases in between. Germline CDR1 reads LGHDT; CDR2 reads YNNKEL (reference sequence). The CDR3 has 13 amino acids. For the CDR3, the DNA is TGTGCCAGCTCCATGGACCCCCGAGCCGAGCAGTACGTC. Encoded protein: CASSMDPRAEQYV.

This clonotype was picked up a small number of times. The CDR3 DNA follows: TGTGCCAGCAGCGATTACCAGGGGGGGGGTTCCACTGAAGCTTTCTTT. It encodes CASSDYQGGGSTEAFF. The chain combines TRBV7-9 with TRBJ1-1; TRBD1 aligns across 7 bases. Germline values: CDR1 SEHNR, CDR2 FQNEAQ (reference sequence). V shed 5 bases, J shed 4 bases, and the junction held 13 bases outside the gene matches. The CDR3 has 16 residues.

This clonotype has more than one count but fewer than ten. The V and J genes are TRBV3-1 and TRBJ2-1; 7 nucleotides agree with TRBD1. CDR1 LGHDT and CDR2 YNNKEL come from the germline V gene (reference sequence). The length of the CDR3 is 15 residues. The V and J ends lost 1 base and 3 bases, in that order; junction bases with no gene match: 3. This chain's CDR3 is CASSQVGQYYNEQFF. The DNA for the CDR3 is TGTGCCAGCAGCCAAGTGGGACAGTACTACAATGAGCAGTTCTTC.

This clonotype was detected ten times or more. V gene TRBV20-1 combines with J gene TRBJ1-5; D not resolved. Germline lookup yields CDR1 DFQATT and CDR2 SNEGSKA (reference sequence). V lost 3 bases to trimming and J lost 5 bases, with 11 bases between them. This CDR3 has 13 amino acids. The CDR3 sequence: CSARSEGYQPQHF. The CDR3 region has the DNA TGCAGTGCTAGGTCCGAAGGGTATCAGCCCCAGCATTTT.

This clonotype was seen only a few times. The chain combines TRBV6-5 with TRBJ1-1; 7 nucleotides match TRBD1. Unmatched junction bases numbered 21, after V lost 0 bases and J lost 14 bases. Germline V gene data show CDR1 as MNHEY and CDR2 as SVGAGI. The CDR3 is 17 residues long. The CDR3 DNA is TGTGCCAGCAGTTACTCGATTCCCGCAGGGGGTGGGATTGGCCTGTTCTTT. Translation: CASSYSIPAGGGIGLFF.

This chain connects TRBV7-7 to TRBJ2-2; 8 bases line up with TRBD1. Germline loops: CDR1 SSHAT, CDR2 FNYEAQ (reference sequence). J lost 0 bases, V lost 1 base, and 10 bases had no gene match. The CDR3 length is 19 residues. The CDR3 DNA follows: TGTGCCAGCAGCTTAGAGGCAGGGGGCCCCCGCGCGAACACCGGGGAGCTGTTTTTT. As protein: CASSLEAGGPRANTGELFF.

This clonotype was observed at least ten times. The V and J genes are TRBV4-3 and TRBJ1-5; D unclear. Per germline, CDR1 LGHNA and CDR2 YSLEER. The CDR3 has 15 residues. Trimming removed 4 bases at V and 6 bases at J, with 16 bases between. The CDR3: CASSPDGQDGQPQHF. The CDR3 nucleotides read TGCGCCAGCAGCCCGGACGGTCAGGACGGTCAGCCCCAGCATTTT.

This clonotype was seen at least ten times. This chain uses TRBV6-5 with TRBJ1-1; 10 bases are shared with TRBD1. CDR3 length: 17 residues. In germline, CDR1 is MNHEY, CDR2 SVGAGI. J gave up 4 bases and V 6 bases, and 14 bases lay outside the gene matches. CDR3 residues: CASSQHTGTGVGTEAFF. As DNA, the CDR3 is TGTGCCAGCAGCCAACACACCGGGACAGGGGTTGGCACTGAAGCTTTCTTT.

The V and J genes are TRBV11-2 and TRBJ2-1; D possibly corresponds to TRBD1 (5 bases). Trimming removed 6 bases from V and 8 bases from J, with 20 bases in between. Germline V gene lookup returns CDR1 SGHAT and CDR2 FQNNGV. The CDR3 is made up of 15 amino acids. Written as DNA, the CDR3 is TGTGCCAGCAGTCCAGGGCTTTACACGTACGATGAGCAGTTCTTC. It yields the protein CASSPGLYTYDEQFF.

Details on this clonotype: Given a much more abundant clone one base away, this may be a read error. V and J are TRBV4-2 and TRBJ2-7; no clear D. CDR3 length: 16 amino acids. Germline V gene data show CDR1 as LGHNA and CDR2 as YNFKEQ. The ends were cut back, 2 bases at V and 8 bases at J, with 22 bases in the middle. The CDR3 protein is CASSQPKVGEEYQQYF. CDR3 coding DNA: TGTGCCAGCAGCCAACCTAAGGTAGGAGAAGAATACCAGCAGTACTTC.

The chain links TRBV5-1 to TRBJ2-5, with 11 bases lining up with TRBD2. Germline CDR1 SGHRS, CDR2 YFSETQ. CDR3 length: 15 residues. V lost 4 bases and J lost 5; bases outside the gene matches: 7. CDR3 coding DNA: TGCGCCAGCAGCCGGGGGACTAGCGGTCGCGAGACCCAGTACTTC. Amino acids: CASSRGTSGRETQYF.

This clonotype was detected ten times or more. This rearrangement joins TRBV5-6 to TRBJ1-1, with unresolved D. V lost 4 bases to trimming and J lost 1 base, with 11 bases between them. Germline V CDR1 and CDR2: SGHDT, YYEEEE. The CDR3 has 14 residues. In nucleotides, the CDR3 is TGTGCCAGCAGCACATACGAGGGGAACACTGAAGCTTTCTTT. Protein product: CASSTYEGNTEAFF.

At least ten counts were recorded for this clonotype. The chain couples TRBV9 to TRBJ2-3; 7 bases match TRBD2. Germline V gene sequence: CDR1 SGDLS, CDR2 YYNGEE. The CDR3 consists of 15 residues. The ends lost 0 bases at V and 1 base at J; junction bases unmatched: 2. CDR3 nucleotide sequence: TGTGCCAGCAGCGTAGGAACTAGCGGCACAGATACGCAGTATTTT. Amino acid sequence: CASSVGTSGTDTQYF.